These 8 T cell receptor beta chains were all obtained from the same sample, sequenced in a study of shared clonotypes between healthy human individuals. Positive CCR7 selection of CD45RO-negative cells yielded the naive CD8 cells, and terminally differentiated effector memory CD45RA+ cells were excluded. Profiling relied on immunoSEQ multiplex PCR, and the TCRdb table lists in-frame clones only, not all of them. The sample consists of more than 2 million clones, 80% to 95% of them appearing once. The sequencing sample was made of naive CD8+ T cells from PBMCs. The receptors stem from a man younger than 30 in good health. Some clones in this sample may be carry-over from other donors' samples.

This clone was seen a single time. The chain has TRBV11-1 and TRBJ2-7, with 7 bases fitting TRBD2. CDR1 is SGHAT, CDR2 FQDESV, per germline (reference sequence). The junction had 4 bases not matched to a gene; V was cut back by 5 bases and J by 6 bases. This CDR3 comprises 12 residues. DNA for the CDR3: TGTGCCAGCAGCCCAGGCGGGGGCGAGCAGTACTTC. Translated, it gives CASSPGGGEQYF.

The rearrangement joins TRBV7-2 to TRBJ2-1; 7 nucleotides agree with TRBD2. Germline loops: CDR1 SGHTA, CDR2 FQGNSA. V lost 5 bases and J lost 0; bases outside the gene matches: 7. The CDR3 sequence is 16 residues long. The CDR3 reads CASSTYSGYSYNEQFF. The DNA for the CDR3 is TGTGCCAGCAGCACTTATAGCGGGTACTCCTACAATGAGCAGTTCTTC.

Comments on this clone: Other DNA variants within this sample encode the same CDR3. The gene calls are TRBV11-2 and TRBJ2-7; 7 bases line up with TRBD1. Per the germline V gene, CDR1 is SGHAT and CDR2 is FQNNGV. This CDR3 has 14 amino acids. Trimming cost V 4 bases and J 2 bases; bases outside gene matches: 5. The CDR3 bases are TGTGCCAGCAGCTCCCGGGACAGAGCCTACGAGCAGTACTTC. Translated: CASSSRDRAYEQYF.

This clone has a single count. The CDR3 reads CASSQDPHRNQETQYF. CDR3 sequence (DNA): TGCGCCAGCAGCCAAGATCCCCACAGGAACCAAGAGACCCAGTACTTC. The gene calls are TRBV4-3 and TRBJ2-5; D may be TRBD1 (5 bases). The CDR3 loop spans 16 amino acids. Looked up from germline, CDR1 is LGHNA and CDR2 is YSLEER. Trimming left V 0 bases short and J 0 bases short, with 11 bases between.

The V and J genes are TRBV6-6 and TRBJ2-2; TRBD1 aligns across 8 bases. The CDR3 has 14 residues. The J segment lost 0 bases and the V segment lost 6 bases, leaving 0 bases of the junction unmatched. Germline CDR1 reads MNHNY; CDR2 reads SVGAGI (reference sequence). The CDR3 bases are TGTGCCAGCAGACAGGGGGCGAACACCGGGGAGCTGTTTTTT. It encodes CASRQGANTGELFF.

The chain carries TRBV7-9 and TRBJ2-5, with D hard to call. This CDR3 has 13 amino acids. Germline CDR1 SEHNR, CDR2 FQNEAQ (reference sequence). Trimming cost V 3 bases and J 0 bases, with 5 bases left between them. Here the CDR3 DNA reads TGTGCCAGCAGCTTGAGTCACCAAGAGACCCAGTACTTC. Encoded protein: CASSLSHQETQYF.

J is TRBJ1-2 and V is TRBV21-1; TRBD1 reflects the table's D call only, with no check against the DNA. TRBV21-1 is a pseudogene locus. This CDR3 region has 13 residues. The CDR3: CASSNQAHGGYTF. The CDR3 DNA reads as TGTGCCAGCAGCAATCAGGCGCATGGTGGCTACACCTTC.

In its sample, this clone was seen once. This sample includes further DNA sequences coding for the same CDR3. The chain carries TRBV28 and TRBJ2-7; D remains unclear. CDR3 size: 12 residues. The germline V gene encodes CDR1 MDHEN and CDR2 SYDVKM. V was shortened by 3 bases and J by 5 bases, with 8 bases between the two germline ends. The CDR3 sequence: CASSLIGDEQYF. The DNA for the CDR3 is TGTGCCAGCAGTTTGATCGGTGACGAGCAGTACTTC.